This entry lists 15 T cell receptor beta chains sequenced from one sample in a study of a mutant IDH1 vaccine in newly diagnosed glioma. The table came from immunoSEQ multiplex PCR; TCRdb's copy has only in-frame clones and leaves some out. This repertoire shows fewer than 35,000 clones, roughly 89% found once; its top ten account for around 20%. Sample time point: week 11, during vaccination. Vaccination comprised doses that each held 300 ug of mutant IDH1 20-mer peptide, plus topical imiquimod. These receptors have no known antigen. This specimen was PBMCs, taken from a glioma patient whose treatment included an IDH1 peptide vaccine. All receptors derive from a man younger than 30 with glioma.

The CDR3 sequence is CASSLRDSPVGDTEAFF. As DNA, the CDR3 is TGCGCCAGCAGCTTGAGGGACAGCCCTGTGGGGGACACTGAAGCTTTCTTT. The rearrangement uses TRBV5-1 and TRBJ1-1, with 7 bases lining up with TRBD1. The CDR3 has 17 residues. In germline, CDR1 is SGHRS, CDR2 YFSETQ. V gave up 1 base and J gave up 3 bases; unmatched junction bases: 12. Full variable domain (remainder filled in from reference TRBV5-1 and TRBJ1-1): KAGVTQTPRYLIKTRGQQVTLSCSPISGHRSVSWYQQTPGQGLQFLFEYFSETQRNKGNFPGRFSGRQFSNSRSEMNVSTLELGDSALYLCASSLRDSPVGDTEAFFGQGTRLTVV.

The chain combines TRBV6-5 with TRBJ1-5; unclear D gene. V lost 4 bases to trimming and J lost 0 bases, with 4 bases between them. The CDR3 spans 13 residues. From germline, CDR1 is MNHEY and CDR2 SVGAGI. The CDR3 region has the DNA TGTGCCAGCAGTTCCAATAGCAATCAGCCCCAGCATTTT. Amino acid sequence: CASSSNSNQPQHF.

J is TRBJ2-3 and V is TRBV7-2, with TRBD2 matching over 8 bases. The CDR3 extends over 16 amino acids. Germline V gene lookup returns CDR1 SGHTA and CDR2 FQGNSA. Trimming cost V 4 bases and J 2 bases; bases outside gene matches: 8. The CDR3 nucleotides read TGTGCCAGCAGCTCCCGACAGACTAGCGCCACAGATACGCAGTATTTT. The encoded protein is CASSSRQTSATDTQYF.

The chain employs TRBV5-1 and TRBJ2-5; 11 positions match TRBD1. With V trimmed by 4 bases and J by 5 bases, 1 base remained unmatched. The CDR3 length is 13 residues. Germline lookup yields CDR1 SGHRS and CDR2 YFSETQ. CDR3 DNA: TGCGCCAGCAGCGGGACAGGGGGGGAGACCCAGTACTTC. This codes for CASSGTGGETQYF.

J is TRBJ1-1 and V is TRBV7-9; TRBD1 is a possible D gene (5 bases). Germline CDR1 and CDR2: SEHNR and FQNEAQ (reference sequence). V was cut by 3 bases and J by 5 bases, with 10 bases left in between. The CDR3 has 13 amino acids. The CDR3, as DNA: TGTGCCAGCAGCTTCCAGGGCGGGACTGAAGCTTTCTTT. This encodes CASSFQGGTEAFF.

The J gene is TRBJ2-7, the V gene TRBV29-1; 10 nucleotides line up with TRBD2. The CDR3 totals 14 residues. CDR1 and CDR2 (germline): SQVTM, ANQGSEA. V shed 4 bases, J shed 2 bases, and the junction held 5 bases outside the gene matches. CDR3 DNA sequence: TGCAGCGTTGTGTTAAGCGGGAGGGCCTACGAGCAGTACTTC. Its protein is CSVVLSGRAYEQYF.

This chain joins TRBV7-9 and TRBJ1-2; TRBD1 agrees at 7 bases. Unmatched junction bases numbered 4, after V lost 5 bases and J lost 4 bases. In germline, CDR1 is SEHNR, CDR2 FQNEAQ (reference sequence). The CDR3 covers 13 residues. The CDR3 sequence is CASSMGQFYGYTF. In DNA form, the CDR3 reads TGTGCCAGCAGCATGGGACAGTTCTATGGCTACACCTTC.

The CDR3 loop is CASSQNRNMNTEAFF. The CDR3 DNA reads as TGTGCCAGCAGCCAAAATAGAAACATGAACACTGAAGCTTTCTTT. The chain is built from TRBV4-2 and TRBJ1-1, with D hard to call. V shed 2 bases and J shed 0 bases, with 10 bases lying between them. Germline CDR1 and CDR2: LGHNA and YNFKEQ. The CDR3 contains 15 residues.

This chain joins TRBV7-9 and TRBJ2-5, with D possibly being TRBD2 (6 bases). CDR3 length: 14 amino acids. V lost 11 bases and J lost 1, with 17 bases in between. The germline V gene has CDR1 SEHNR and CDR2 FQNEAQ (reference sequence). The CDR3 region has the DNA TGTGCCGGAAGGAGGGGAGAGGGCCAAGAGACCCAGTACTTC. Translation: CAGRRGEGQETQYF.

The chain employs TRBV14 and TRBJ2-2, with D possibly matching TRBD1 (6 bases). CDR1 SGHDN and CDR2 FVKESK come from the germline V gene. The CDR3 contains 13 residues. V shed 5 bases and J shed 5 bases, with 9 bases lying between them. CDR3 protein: CASSKGGTGELFF. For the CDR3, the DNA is TGTGCCAGCAGCAAAGGGGGTACCGGGGAGCTGTTTTTT. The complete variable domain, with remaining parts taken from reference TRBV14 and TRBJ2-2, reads EAGVTQFPSHSVIEKGQTVTLRCDPISGHDNLYWYRRVMGKEIKFLLHFVKESKQDESGMPNNRFLAERTGGTYSTLKVQPAELEDSGVYFCASSKGGTGELFFGEGSRLTVL.

CDR3 in amino acids: CASSELVDRGFYGYTF. As DNA, the CDR3 is TGTGCCAGCAGTGAATTAGTTGACAGGGGGTTCTATGGCTACACCTTC. This chain links TRBV6-1 with TRBJ1-2; 9 bases map to TRBD1. Germline V lookup: CDR1 MNHNS, CDR2 SASEGT. This CDR3 has 16 residues. J was trimmed by 4 bases and V by 2 bases; bases with no gene match: 8.

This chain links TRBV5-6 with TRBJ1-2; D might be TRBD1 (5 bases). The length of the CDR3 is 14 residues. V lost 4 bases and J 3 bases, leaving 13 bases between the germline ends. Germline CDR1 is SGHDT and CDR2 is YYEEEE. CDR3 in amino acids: CASSRTKGHYGYTF. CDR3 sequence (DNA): TGTGCCAGCAGCCGAACCAAGGGGCACTATGGCTACACCTTC.

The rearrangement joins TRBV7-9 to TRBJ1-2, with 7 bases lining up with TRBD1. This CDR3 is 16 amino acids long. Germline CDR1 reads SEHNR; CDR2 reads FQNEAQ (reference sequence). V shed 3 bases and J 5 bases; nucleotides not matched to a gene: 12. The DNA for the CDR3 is TGTGCCAGCAGCTTTTTTGGGCCAGGGGGGGAGTATGGCTACACCTTC. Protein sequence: CASSFFGPGGEYGYTF.

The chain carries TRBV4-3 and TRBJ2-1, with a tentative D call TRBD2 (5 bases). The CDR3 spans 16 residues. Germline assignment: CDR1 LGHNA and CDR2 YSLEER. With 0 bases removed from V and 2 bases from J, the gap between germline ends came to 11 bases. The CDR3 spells CASSQDKGAPYNEQFF. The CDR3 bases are TGCGCCAGCAGCCAAGATAAGGGAGCCCCCTACAATGAGCAGTTCTTC.

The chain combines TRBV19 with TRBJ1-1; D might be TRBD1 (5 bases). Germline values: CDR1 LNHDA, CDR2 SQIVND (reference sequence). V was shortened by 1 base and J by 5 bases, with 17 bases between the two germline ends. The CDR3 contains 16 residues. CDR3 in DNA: TGTGCCAGTAGTATAGGGGACCTGGGAGTAGGTACTGAAGCTTTCTTT. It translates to CASSIGDLGVGTEAFF.